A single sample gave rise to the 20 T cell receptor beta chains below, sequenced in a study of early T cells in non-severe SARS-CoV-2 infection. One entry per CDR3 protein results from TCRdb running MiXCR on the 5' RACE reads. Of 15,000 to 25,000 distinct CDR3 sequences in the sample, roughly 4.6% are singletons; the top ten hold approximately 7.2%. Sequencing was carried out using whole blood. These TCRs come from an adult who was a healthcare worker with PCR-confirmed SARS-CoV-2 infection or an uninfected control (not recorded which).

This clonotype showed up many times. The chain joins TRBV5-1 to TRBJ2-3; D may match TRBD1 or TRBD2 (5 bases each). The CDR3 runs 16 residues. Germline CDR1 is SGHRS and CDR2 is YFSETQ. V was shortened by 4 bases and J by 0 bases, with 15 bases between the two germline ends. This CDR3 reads CASSRDGAGSTDTQYF. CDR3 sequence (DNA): TGCGCCAGCAGCAGGGACGGGGCAGGGAGCACAGATACGCAGTATTTT.

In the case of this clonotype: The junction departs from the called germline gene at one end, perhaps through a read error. CDR3 nucleotides: TGTACCAGCAGTCAAGGGGGACCCACAGATACGCAGTATTTT. Its protein product is CTSSQGGPTDTQYF. The chain combines TRBV6-2 or TRBV6-3 with TRBJ2-3; D is possibly TRBD1 (6 bases). The CDR3 runs to 14 residues. Germline CDR1 reads MNHEY; CDR2 reads SVGEGT.

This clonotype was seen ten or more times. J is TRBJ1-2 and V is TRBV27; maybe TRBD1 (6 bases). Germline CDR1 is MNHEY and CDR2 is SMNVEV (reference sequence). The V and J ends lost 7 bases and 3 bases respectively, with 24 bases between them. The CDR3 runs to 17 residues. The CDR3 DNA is TGTGCCAGCACGGAGTTAGGGGGGCCCGGGAAGGACTATGGCTACACCTTC. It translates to CASTELGGPGKDYGYTF.

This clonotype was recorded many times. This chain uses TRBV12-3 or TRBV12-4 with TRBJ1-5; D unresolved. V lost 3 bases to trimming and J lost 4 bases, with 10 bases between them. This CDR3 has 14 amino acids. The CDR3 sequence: CASSFYGLNQPQHF. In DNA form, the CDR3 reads TGTGCCAGCAGTTTTTACGGTTTAAATCAGCCCCAGCATTTT.

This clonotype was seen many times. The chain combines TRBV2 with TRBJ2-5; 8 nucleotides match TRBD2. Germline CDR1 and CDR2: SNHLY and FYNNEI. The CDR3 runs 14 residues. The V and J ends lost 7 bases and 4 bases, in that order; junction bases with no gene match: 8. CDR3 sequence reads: CASNRDGRGETQYF. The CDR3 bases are TGTGCCAGCAACCGGGACGGGAGGGGAGAGACCCAGTACTTC.

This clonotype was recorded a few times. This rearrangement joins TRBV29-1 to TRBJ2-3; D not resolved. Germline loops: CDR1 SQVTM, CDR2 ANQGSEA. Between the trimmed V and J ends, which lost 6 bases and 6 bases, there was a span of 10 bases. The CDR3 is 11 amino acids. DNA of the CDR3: TGCAGCGTGGCTTTTTTGGATACGCAGTATTTT. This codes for CSVAFLDTQYF.

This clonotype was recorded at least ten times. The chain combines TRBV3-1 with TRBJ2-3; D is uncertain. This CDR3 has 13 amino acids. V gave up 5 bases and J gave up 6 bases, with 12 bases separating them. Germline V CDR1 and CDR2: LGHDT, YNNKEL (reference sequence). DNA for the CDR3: TGTGCCAGCAGCACCCCATCTACGGATACGCAGTATTTT. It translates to CASSTPSTDTQYF.

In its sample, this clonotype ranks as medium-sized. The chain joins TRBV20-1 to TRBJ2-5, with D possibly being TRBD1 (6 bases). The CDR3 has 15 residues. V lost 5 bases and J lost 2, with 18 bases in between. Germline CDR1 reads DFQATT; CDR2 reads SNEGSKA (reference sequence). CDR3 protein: CSADRFQTLQETQYF. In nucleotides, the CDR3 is TGCAGTGCTGACAGGTTCCAAACCTTACAAGAGACCCAGTACTTC.

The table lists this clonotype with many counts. In nucleotides, the CDR3 is TGTGCCAGCTCAGCTGAGGGAACACTGGAGCAGTTCTTC. Its protein is CASSAEGTLEQFF. This chain links TRBV18 with TRBJ2-1, with D possibly matching TRBD2 (5 bases). The germline V and J ends were trimmed by 5 bases and 10 bases, with 15 bases remaining between them. This CDR3 is 13 amino acids long. Germline values: CDR1 KGHSH, CDR2 LQKENI.

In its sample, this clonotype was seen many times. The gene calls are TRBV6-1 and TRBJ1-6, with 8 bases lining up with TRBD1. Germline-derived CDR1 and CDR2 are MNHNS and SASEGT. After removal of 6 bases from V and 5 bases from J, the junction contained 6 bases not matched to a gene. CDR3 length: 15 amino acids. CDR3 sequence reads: CASSGGTGDNSPLHF. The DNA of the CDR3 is TGTGCCAGCAGCGGCGGGACAGGAGATAATTCACCCCTCCACTTT.

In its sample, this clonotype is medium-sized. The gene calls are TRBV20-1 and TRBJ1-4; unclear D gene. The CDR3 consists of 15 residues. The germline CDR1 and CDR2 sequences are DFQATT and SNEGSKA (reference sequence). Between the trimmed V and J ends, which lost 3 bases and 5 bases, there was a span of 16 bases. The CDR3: CSARPAGVENEKLFF. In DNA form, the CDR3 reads TGCAGTGCTAGGCCTGCCGGGGTGGAAAATGAAAAACTGTTTTTT.

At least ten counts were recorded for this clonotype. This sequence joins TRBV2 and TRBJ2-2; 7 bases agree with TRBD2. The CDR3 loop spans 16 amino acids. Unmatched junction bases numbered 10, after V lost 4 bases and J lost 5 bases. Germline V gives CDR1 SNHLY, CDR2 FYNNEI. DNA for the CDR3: TGTGCCAGCAGTGTAGGACTAGGAGGGCGAACCGGGGAGCTGTTTTTT. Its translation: CASSVGLGGRTGELFF. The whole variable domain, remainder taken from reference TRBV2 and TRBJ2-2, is EPEVTQTPSHQVTQMGQEVILRCVPISNHLYFYWYRQILGQKVEFLVSFYNNEISEKSEIFDDQFSVERPDGSNFTLKIRSTKLEDSAMYFCASSVGLGGRTGELFFGEGSRLTVL.

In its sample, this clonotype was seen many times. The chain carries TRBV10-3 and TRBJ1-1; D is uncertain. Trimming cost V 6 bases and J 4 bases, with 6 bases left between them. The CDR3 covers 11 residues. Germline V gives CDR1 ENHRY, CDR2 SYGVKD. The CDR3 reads CAIRMGTEAFF. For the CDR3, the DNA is TGTGCCATCAGGATGGGCACTGAAGCTTTCTTT.

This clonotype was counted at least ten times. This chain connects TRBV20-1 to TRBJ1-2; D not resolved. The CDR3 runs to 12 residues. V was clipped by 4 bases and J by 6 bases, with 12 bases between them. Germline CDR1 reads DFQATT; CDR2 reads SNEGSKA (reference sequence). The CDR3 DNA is TGCAGTGCTATAAGCGGTGGGAATGGCTACACCTTC. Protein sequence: CSAISGGNGYTF.

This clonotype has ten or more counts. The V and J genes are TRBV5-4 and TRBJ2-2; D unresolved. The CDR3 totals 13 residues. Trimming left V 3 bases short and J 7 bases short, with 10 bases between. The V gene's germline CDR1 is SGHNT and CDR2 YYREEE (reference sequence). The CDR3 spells CASSSARGGELFF. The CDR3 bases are TGTGCCAGCAGCTCGGCCCGAGGCGGGGAGCTGTTTTTT.

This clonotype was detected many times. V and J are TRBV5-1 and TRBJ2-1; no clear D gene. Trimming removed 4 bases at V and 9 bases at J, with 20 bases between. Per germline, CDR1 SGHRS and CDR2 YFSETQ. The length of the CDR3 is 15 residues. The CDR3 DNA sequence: TGCGCCAGCAGCCAGGCAAGGGTACGATCTGGTGAGCAGTTCTTC. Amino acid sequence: CASSQARVRSGEQFF. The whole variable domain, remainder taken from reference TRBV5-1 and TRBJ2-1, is KAGVTQTPRYLIKTRGQQVTLSCSPISGHRSVSWYQQTPGQGLQFLFEYFSETQRNKGNFPGRFSGRQFSNSRSEMNVSTLELGDSALYLCASSQARVRSGEQFFGPGTRLTVL.

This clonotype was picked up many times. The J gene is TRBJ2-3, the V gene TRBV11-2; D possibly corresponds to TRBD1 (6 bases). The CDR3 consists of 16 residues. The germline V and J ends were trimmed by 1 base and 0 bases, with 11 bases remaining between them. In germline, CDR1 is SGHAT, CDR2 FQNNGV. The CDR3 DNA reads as TGTGCCAGCAGCTTAGCAGGGGCCCCTAGCACAGATACGCAGTATTTT. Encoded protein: CASSLAGAPSTDTQYF.

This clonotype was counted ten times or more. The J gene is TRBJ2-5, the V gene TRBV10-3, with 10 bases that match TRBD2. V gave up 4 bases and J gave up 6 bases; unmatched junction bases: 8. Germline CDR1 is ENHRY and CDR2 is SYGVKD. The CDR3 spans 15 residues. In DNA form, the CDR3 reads TGTGCCATCAGTGGAGGAGCGGGGGGGCAACAGACCCAGTACTTC. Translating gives CAISGGAGGQQTQYF.

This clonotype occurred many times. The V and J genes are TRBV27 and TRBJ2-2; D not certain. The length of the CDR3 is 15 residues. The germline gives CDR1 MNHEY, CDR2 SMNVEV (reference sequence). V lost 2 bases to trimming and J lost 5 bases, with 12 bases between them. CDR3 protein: CASSLMGYGTGELFF. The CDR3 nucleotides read TGTGCCAGCAGTTTAATGGGGTATGGGACCGGGGAGCTGTTTTTT.

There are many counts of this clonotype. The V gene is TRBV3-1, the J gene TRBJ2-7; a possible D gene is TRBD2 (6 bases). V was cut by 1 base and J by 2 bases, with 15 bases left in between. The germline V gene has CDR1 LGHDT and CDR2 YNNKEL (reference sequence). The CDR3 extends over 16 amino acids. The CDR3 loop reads CASSQVPTSGTYEQYF. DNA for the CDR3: TGTGCCAGCAGCCAAGTTCCGACTAGTGGGACCTACGAGCAGTACTTC.